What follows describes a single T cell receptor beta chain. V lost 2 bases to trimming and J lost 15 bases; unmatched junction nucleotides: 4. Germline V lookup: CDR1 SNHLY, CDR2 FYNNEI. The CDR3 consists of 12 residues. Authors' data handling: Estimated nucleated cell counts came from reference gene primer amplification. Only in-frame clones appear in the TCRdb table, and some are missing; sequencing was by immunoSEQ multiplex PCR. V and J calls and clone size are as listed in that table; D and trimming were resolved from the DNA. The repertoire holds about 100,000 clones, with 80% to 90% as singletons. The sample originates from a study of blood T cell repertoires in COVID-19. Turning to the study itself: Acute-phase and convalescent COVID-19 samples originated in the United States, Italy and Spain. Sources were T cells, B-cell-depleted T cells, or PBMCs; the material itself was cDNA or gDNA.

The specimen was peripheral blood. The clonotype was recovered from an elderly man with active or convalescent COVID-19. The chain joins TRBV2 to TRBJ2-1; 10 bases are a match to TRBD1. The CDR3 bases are TGTGCCAGCAGTGAAAGGGACAGGGGTTCGTTCTTC. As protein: CASSERDRGSFF.